These 28 T cell receptor beta chains originate from one sample sequenced in a study of blood T cell repertoires in COVID-19. The data were produced by immunoSEQ multiplex PCR, yet TCRdb's version contains in-frame clones alone and is incomplete. The sample holds roughly 150,000 clones; about 83% are singletons and the top ten take less than 5.5%. Source material: peripheral blood. The receptors derive from a human donor in a cohort sampled during active COVID-19.

The chain uses TRBV28 and TRBJ1-5; TRBD1 matches 10 bases. Trimming at V came to 5 bases and at J to 0 bases, leaving 10 bases not matched to a gene. The CDR3 is 18 residues long. Germline assignment: CDR1 MDHEN and CDR2 SYDVKM. The CDR3 is CASSQIRDRGYSNQPQHF. CDR3 bases: TGTGCCAGCAGTCAGATCCGGGACAGGGGTTATAGCAATCAGCCCCAGCATTTT.

The chain uses TRBV6-5 and TRBJ1-2, with D maybe TRBD1 (5 bases). There are 14 residues in the CDR3. Germline V gene data show CDR1 as MNHEY and CDR2 as SVGAGI. V was cut by 7 bases and J by 4 bases, with 16 bases left in between. This CDR3 is CASTTTVSSYGYTF. The CDR3 DNA is TGTGCCAGCACTACGACAGTTTCAAGCTATGGCTACACCTTC.

The rearrangement joins TRBV4-1 to TRBJ1-5; TRBD1 matches 9 bases. CDR1 and CDR2 from the germline V gene are MGHRA and YSYEKL. V was clipped by 3 bases and J by 6 bases; unmatched bases: 6. There are 15 residues in the CDR3. The CDR3 region has the DNA TGCGCCAGCAGCCACACAGGGGGCGCAGGTCAGCCCCAGCATTTT. This translates into CASSHTGGAGQPQHF.

The gene calls are TRBV15 and TRBJ1-4; 9 bases fit TRBD1. Germline V gene lookup returns CDR1 LNHNV and CDR2 YYDKDF (reference sequence). The CDR3 spans 17 residues. The junction had 18 bases not matched to a gene; V was cut back by 8 bases and J by 8 bases. The CDR3 region is CATSLRTGEMANEKLFF. The CDR3 region has the DNA TGTGCCACCTCGCTTAGGACAGGGGAGATGGCAAACGAAAAACTGTTTTTT.

The chain is built from TRBV6-5 and TRBJ2-4, with 9 nucleotides matching TRBD1. V gave up 4 bases and J gave up 9 bases; unmatched junction bases: 10. The CDR3 length is 15 residues. Germline CDR1 reads MNHEY; CDR2 reads SVGAGI. CDR3 coding DNA: TGTGCCAGCAGTTTCCGACAGGGGGTCGAATTCATTCAGTACTTC. Translating gives CASSFRQGVEFIQYF.

The CDR3 loop is CASSSGPWSSYEQYF. DNA of the CDR3: TGTGCCAGCAGTTCCGGCCCTTGGAGCTCCTACGAGCAGTACTTC. The chain combines TRBV6-2 or TRBV6-3 with TRBJ2-7; no firm D call. In germline, CDR1 is MNHEY, CDR2 SVGEGT. Trimming took 4 bases from V and 0 from J, leaving 13 bases between them. This CDR3 has 15 amino acids.

CDR3 sequence: CASSVVAENTEAFF. The CDR3, as DNA: TGTGCCAGCAGCGTAGTAGCGGAGAACACTGAAGCTTTCTTT. V and J are TRBV9 and TRBJ1-1, with D hard to call. The CDR3 runs 14 residues. Germline CDR1 is SGDLS and CDR2 is YYNGEE. Deletions cut 0 bases from V and 1 base from J, with 7 bases between.

The chain carries TRBV2 and TRBJ1-5; TRBD1 aligns across 8 bases. The germline V gene encodes CDR1 SNHLY and CDR2 FYNNEI. This CDR3 contains 15 residues. V gave up 8 bases and J gave up 7 bases; unmatched junction bases: 13. DNA of the CDR3: TGTGCCAGCTCGAGGATAGGACAGGGATTGCAGCCCCAGCATTTT. This sequence encodes CASSRIGQGLQPQHF.

The chain carries TRBV19 and TRBJ1-1; weak D call: TRBD1 (6 bases). This CDR3 has 13 amino acids. V lost 6 bases, J lost 1 base, and 9 bases lay in between. The germline CDR1 and CDR2 sequences are LNHDA and SQIVND (reference sequence). The CDR3 nucleotides are TGTGCCAGTAGCCTGACAGGGAACACTGAAGCTTTCTTT. It codes for CASSLTGNTEAFF.

This CDR3 is CASSLPGQVVSEQYF. In DNA form, the CDR3 reads TGTGCCAGCAGCTTACCGGGACAGGTTGTTTCTGAGCAGTACTTC. The rearrangement links TRBV7-9 to TRBJ2-7, with TRBD1 matching over 8 bases. Germline values: CDR1 SEHNR, CDR2 FQNEAQ (reference sequence). J lost 7 bases, V lost 2 bases, and 10 bases had no gene match. This CDR3 has 15 amino acids.

The rearrangement joins TRBV13 to TRBJ1-3; D remains ambiguous. Trimming removed 2 bases from V and 0 bases from J, with 17 bases in between. This CDR3 region has 18 residues. The V gene's germline CDR1 is PRHDT and CDR2 FYEKMQ (reference sequence). The CDR3 protein is CASSLTPMGPLSGNTIYF. CDR3 coding DNA: TGTGCCAGCAGCTTAACCCCAATGGGCCCTCTCTCTGGAAACACCATATATTTT.

This chain links TRBV28 with TRBJ2-5, with 7 bases identical to TRBD2. The CDR3 covers 17 residues. The V segment lost 10 bases and the J segment 3 bases; nucleotides outside the gene matches: 20. Germline CDR1 and CDR2: MDHEN and SYDVKM. The CDR3 region is CATDVTGTIGKKETQYF. CDR3 nucleotides: TGTGCCACCGACGTAACTGGGACTATCGGCAAGAAAGAGACCCAGTACTTC. Full variable domain (remainder filled in from reference TRBV28 and TRBJ2-5): DVKVTQSSRYLVKRTGEKVFLECVQDMDHENMFWYRQDPGLGLRLIYFSYDVKMKEKGDIPEGYSVSREKKERFSLILESASTNQTSMYLCATDVTGTIGKKETQYFGPGTRLLVL.

The V gene is TRBV7-8, the J gene TRBJ2-2, with D uncertain. The CDR3 has 13 residues. Germline values: CDR1 SGHVS, CDR2 FQNEAQ. V was shortened by 7 bases and J by 4 bases, with 10 bases between the two germline ends. The CDR3 DNA sequence: TGTGCCAGCAAGACTTTTTCCACCGGGGAGCTGTTTTTT. This translates into CASKTFSTGELFF.

This clone appeared once. This rearrangement joins TRBV12-3 or TRBV12-4 to TRBJ1-5; D call uncertain. The germline V and J ends were trimmed by 5 bases and 3 bases, with 5 bases remaining between them. This CDR3 has 12 amino acids. The CDR3 DNA is TGTGCCAGCAGTGGACTCAATCAGCCCCAGCATTTT. As protein: CASSGLNQPQHF.

V is TRBV24-1 and J is TRBJ1-1; a weak D match, TRBD1 (5 bases). CDR1 and CDR2 from the germline V gene are KGHDR and SFDVKD. V lost 7 bases to trimming and J lost 4 bases, with 9 bases between them. CDR3 size: 12 residues. The CDR3 DNA sequence: TGTGCCACCAGAGGGGTAAGCACTGAAGCTTTCTTT. This translates into CATRGVSTEAFF.

V gene TRBV6-6 combines with J gene TRBJ1-1; no clear D. Trimming stripped 0 bases from V and 2 bases from J, with 10 bases between. Per the germline V gene, CDR1 is MNHNY and CDR2 is SVGAGI (reference sequence). The CDR3 extends over 15 amino acids. DNA for the CDR3: TGTGCCAGCAGTTACTCGAGGAGAGGTAACACTGAAGCTTTCTTT. Its protein is CASSYSRRGNTEAFF.

CDR3 coding DNA: TGTGCCAGCAGTCCTCCGCAGACTTCCTACGAGCAGTACTTC. This sequence encodes CASSPPQTSYEQYF. The chain uses TRBV28 and TRBJ2-7; D uncertain. There are 14 residues in the CDR3. Trimming cost V 5 bases and J 1 base, with 12 bases left between them. The germline V gene has CDR1 MDHEN and CDR2 SYDVKM.

The chain joins TRBV19 to TRBJ2-1, with 9 bases aligning to TRBD2. Germline V gives CDR1 LNHDA, CDR2 SQIVND (reference sequence). Trimming removed 3 bases from V and 9 bases from J; junction bases left unmatched: 18. The CDR3 runs to 18 residues. As DNA, the CDR3 is TGTGCCAGTAGTATCGATGGTGCGGGAGGGCCAAGGCTACGTGAGCAGTTCTTC. It yields the protein CASSIDGAGGPRLREQFF.

This clone was detected only a few times. The chain uses TRBV30 and TRBJ1-2; D unclear. The length of the CDR3 is 12 residues. V lost 0 bases to trimming and J lost 4 bases, with 6 bases between them. Germline V CDR1 and CDR2: GTSNPN, SVGIG (reference sequence). CDR3 amino acids: CAWSVGPYGYTF. For the CDR3, the DNA is TGTGCCTGGAGTGTGGGCCCCTATGGCTACACCTTC.

This sequence joins TRBV6-5 and TRBJ1-4, with a weak D call TRBD1 (5 bases). Looked up from germline, CDR1 is MNHEY and CDR2 is SVGAGI. The V end was cut by 7 bases, the J end by 8 bases, with 11 bases between. The CDR3 length is 12 residues. For the CDR3, the DNA is TGTGCCAGCACCTCAGGGTTCGAAAAACTGTTTTTT. It is translated as CASTSGFEKLFF.

The chain recombines TRBV24-1 with TRBJ2-2; D not certain. The germline V gene encodes CDR1 KGHDR and CDR2 SFDVKD. The CDR3 has 14 amino acids. Deletions cut 5 bases from V and 6 bases from J, with 12 bases between. This chain's CDR3 is CATSARRPAGELFF. In nucleotides, the CDR3 is TGTGCCACCAGTGCCCGCCGCCCGGCCGGGGAGCTGTTTTTT.

The chain has TRBV30 and TRBJ1-2; possibly TRBD1 for D (5 bases). The CDR3 length is 16 residues. Trimming took off 0 bases at V and 6 bases at J, with 20 bases between the two ends. CDR1 is GTSNPN, CDR2 SVGIG, per germline (reference sequence). Here the CDR3 DNA reads TGTGCCTGGAGTGTAAGGGTCTGGGGGGGAGGACATGGCTACACCTTC. The encoded protein is CAWSVRVWGGGHGYTF.

V is TRBV3-1 (or the pseudogene TRBV3-2) and J is TRBJ2-5; 10 bases fit TRBD2. Germline CDR1 is LGHDT and CDR2 is YNNKEL (reference sequence). Trimming removed 1 base from V and 0 bases from J; junction bases left unmatched: 8. This CDR3 spans 18 amino acids. The CDR3 DNA reads as TGTGCCAGCAGCCAAGCCCAACTAGCGGGGAAGTACCAAGAGACCCAGTACTTC. Residues: CASSQAQLAGKYQETQYF.

The rearrangement uses TRBV30 and TRBJ2-5; D gene unclear. From germline, CDR1 is GTSNPN and CDR2 SVGIG (reference sequence). Trimming stripped 0 bases from V and 0 bases from J, with 5 bases between. This CDR3 has 13 residues. The CDR3 DNA is TGTGCCTGGAGTGTACAGTACCAAGAGACCCAGTACTTC. It translates to CAWSVQYQETQYF.

This clone was counted a single time. This chain links TRBV27 with TRBJ2-3; the D gene is possibly TRBD1 (5 bases). Germline V lookup: CDR1 MNHEY, CDR2 SMNVEV (reference sequence). V gave up 0 bases and J gave up 1 base, with 8 bases separating them. The CDR3 sequence is 15 residues long. This CDR3 is CASSLSWGGTDTQYF. As DNA, the CDR3 is TGTGCCAGCAGTTTATCGTGGGGCGGCACAGATACGCAGTATTTT.

This chain links TRBV6-5 with TRBJ2-5; maybe TRBD2 (5 bases). V dropped 6 bases and J dropped 4 bases, with 9 bases sitting between them. CDR1 is MNHEY and CDR2 is SVGAGI in the germline V gene. The length of the CDR3 is 12 residues. Here the CDR3 DNA reads TGTGCCAGCAGCGTCGGAGGAGAGACCCAGTACTTC. Its protein is CASSVGGETQYF.

The chain combines TRBV5-4 with TRBJ1-1; 7 nucleotides align to TRBD1. Germline V gene lookup returns CDR1 SGHNT and CDR2 YYREEE (reference sequence). This CDR3 has 12 residues. With V trimmed by 4 bases and J by 10 bases, 7 bases remained unmatched. Here the CDR3 DNA reads TGTGCCAGCAGCGCCCAGGGGGAGGTAGCTTTCTTT. It is translated as CASSAQGEVAFF.

The chain recombines TRBV23-1 with TRBJ1-2, with TRBD1 matching over 8 bases. TRBV23-1 is filed as an ORF, its function uncertain. The V segment lost 3 bases and the J segment 5 bases; nucleotides outside the gene matches: 5. The CDR3 covers 14 residues. The CDR3, as DNA: TGCGCCAGCAGTCAGCAAGGACAGGGATATGGCTACACCTTC. Protein product: CASSQQGQGYGYTF.